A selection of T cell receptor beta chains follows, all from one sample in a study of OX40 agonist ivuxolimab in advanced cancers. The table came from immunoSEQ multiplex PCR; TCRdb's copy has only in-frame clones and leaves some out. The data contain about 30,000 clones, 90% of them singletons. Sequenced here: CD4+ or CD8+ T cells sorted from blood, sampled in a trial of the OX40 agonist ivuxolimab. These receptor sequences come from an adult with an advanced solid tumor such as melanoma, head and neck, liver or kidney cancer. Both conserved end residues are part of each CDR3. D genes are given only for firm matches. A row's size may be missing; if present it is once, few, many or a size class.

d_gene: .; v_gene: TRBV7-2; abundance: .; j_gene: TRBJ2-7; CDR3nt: TGTGCCAGCAGCCCAGGGACCGAGCAGTACTTC; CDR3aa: CASSPGTEQYF
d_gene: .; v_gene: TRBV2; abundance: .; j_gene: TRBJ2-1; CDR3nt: TGTGCCAGCACAACCGGGACCAGTATTAATGAGCAGTTCTTC; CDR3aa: CASTTGTSINEQFF
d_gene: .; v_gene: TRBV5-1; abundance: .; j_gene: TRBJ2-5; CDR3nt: TGCGCCAGCAGCTCATCAGGGGTTCTCGAGACCCAGTACTTC; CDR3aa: CASSSSGVLETQYF
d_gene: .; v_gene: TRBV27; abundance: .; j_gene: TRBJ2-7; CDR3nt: TGTGCCAGCAGTTTAGCCTTTACGGTTGGGTACGAGCAGTACTTC; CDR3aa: CASSLAFTVGYEQYF
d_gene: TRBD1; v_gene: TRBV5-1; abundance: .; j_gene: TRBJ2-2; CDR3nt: TGCGCCAGCAGCACGCCGACAGGGGGACACACCGGGGAGCTGTTTTTT; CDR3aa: CASSTPTGGHTGELFF
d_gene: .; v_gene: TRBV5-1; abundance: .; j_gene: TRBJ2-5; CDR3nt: TGCGCCAGCAGCCCGGACAGTACCCCCTGGGAGACCCAGTACTTC; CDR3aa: CASSPDSTPWETQYF
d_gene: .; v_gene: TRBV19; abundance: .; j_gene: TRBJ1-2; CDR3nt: TGTGCCAGTAGTATTTTTAGCTATGGCTACACCTTC; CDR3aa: CASSIFSYGYTF
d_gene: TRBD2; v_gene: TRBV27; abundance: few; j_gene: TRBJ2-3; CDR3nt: TGTGCCAGCAGTTTAGGGCTAGCGGGATACGGAAGCACAGATACGCAGTATTTT; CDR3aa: CASSLGLAGYGSTDTQYF
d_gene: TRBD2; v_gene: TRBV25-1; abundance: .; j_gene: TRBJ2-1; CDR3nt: TGTGCCAGCAGTGACTTGGGACTAGCGGGGAACTCCTACAATGAGCAGTTCTTC; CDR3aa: CASSDLGLAGNSYNEQFF
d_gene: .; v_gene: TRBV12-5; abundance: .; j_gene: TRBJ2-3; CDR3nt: TGTGCTAGTGGTTTCGAGGGGGATACGCAGTATTTT; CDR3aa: CASGFEGDTQYF
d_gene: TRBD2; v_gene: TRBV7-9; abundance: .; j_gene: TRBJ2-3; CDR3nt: TGTGCCAGCAGCCCCACGGTGGGACTAGCGTTGGATACGCAGTATTTT; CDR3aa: CASSPTVGLALDTQYF
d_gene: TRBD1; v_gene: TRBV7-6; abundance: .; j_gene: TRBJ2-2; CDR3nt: TGTGCCAGCAGCGTTCGGTTCGGACAGGCGAACACCGGGGAGCTGTTTTTT; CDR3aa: CASSVRFGQANTGELFF
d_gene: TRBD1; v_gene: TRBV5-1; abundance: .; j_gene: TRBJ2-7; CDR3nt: TGCGCCAGCAGCTTGGATGTGACAGGGGAATCCTCCTCCTACGAGCAGTACTTC; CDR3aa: CASSLDVTGESSSYEQYF
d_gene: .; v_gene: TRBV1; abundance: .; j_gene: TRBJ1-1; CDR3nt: TGCACCAGCAGCCAGACAGGGGCGACACCTGAAGCTTTCTTT; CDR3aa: CTSSQTGATPEAFF
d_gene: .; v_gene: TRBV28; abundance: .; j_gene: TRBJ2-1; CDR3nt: TGTGCCAGCAGTTTCGAGGACAGTTTGTATGACGAGCAGTTCTTC; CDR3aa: CASSFEDSLYDEQFF
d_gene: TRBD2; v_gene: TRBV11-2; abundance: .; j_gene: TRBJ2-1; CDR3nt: TGTGCCAGCAGCTTAGTGCGCGGGAGGGCCAATGAGCAGTTCTTC; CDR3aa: CASSLVRGRANEQFF
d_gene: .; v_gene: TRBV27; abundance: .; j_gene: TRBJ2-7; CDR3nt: TGTGCCAGCAGTCCGGGGGACCGGAGCTCCTACGAGCAGTACTTC; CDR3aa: CASSPGDRSSYEQYF
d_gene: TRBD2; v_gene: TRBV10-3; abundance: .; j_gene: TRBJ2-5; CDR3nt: TGTGCCATCAGTGGGATGGGGCTAGCGGGAGGACGACAAGAGACCCAGTACTTC; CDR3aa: CAISGMGLAGGRQETQYF
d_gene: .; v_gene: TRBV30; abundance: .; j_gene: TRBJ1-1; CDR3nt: TGTGCCTGGAACCCGGGACGGGAGTGGGCGAACACTGAAGCTTTCTTT; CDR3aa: CAWNPGREWANTEAFF